This T cell receptor beta chain was sequenced in a study of blood T cells in healthy people across ages. Together with a sample-barcoded 5' primer, a J-beta primer mix was included in a second PCR lasting about 6 to 11 cycles. Every cDNA molecule bore a tag from a template-switch adaptor containing 12 random nucleotides. TCRdb ran MiXCR on the 5' RACE reads and lists one entry per CDR3 protein. The top ten clones hold roughly 13% of a sample with 650,000 to 1,000,000 distinct CDR3 sequences, around 36% of them seen once. V gave up 3 bases and J gave up 8 bases; unmatched junction bases: 5. The CDR3 consists of 14 residues. CDR1 and CDR2 from the germline V gene are DFQATT and SNEGSKA (reference sequence). Study-level findings and limits: No one knew whether donors had CMV, which possibly confounded expanded clonotype changes. Measured against age, TCR beta diversity per million T cells decreased in a roughly linear manner.

Caucasian individuals from Russia who were healthy and aged about 6 to 95 acted as donors. A few counts support this clonotype. Its antigen is unknown. Sample: blood. The clonotype was recovered from a man in his late teens or twenties in good health. The chain employs TRBV20-1 and TRBJ2-1; 12 bases fit TRBD1. The CDR3 sequence is CSASGGTGGYEQFF. DNA of the CDR3: TGCAGTGCTAGTGGCGGGACAGGGGGCTATGAGCAGTTCTTC.